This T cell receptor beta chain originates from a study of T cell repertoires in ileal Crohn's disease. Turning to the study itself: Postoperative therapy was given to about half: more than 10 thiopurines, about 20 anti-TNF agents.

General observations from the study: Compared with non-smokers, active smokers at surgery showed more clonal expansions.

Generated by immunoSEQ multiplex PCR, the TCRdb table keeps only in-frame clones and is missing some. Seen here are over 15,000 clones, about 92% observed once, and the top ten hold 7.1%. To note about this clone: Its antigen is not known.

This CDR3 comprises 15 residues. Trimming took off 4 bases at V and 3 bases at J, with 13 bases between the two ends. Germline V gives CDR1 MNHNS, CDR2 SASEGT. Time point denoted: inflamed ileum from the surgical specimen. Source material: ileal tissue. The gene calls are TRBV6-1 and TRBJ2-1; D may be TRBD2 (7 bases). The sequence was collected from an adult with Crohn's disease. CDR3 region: CASSARGPLYNEQFF. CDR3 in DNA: TGTGCCAGCAGTGCGCGGGGGCCCCTCTACAATGAGCAGTTCTTC.